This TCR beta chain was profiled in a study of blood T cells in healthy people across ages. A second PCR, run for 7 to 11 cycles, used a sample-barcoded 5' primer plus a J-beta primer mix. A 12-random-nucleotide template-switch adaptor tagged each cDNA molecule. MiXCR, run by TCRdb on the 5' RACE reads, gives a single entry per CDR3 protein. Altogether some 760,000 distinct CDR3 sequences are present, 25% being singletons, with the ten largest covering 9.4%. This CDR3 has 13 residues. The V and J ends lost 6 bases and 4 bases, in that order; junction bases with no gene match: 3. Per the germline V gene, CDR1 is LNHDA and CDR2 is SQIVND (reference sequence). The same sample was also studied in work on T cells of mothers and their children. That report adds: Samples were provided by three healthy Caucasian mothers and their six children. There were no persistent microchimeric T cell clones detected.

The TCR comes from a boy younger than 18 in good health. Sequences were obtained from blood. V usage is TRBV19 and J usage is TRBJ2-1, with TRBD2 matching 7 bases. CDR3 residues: CASRERGYNEQFF. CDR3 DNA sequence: TGTGCCAGTAGAGAGCGGGGATACAATGAGCAGTTCTTC. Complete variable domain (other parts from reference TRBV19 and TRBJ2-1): DGGITQSPKYLFRKEGQNVTLSCEQNLNHDAMYWYRQDPGQGLRLIYYSQIVNDFQKGDIAEGYSVSREKKESFPLTVTSAQKNPTAFYLCASRERGYNEQFFGPGTRLTVL.